The T cell receptor beta chain described here comes from a study of T cell repertoires in cytomegalovirus infection. Study-level background: Selected CMV epitopes included recently identified HLA-C-restricted ones as well as well-studied HLA-B-restricted ones. Based on public TCR beta signatures, there were indications of CMV infection and of a matching HLA type.

In TCRdb, the reads were re-called with MiXCR into one record per CDR3 protein. This table holds 650,000 to 850,000 distinct CDR3 sequences, under 35% found once. A word on this clonotype: Its antigen is not known.

Germline V lookup: CDR1 DFQATT, CDR2 SNEGSKA (reference sequence). V lost 5 bases, J lost 3 bases, and 4 bases stayed unmatched. The CDR3 length is 13 residues. General observations from the study: CMV-specific HLA-C-restricted TCR beta clonotypes dominated the ex vivo response. Cumulative frequency of public TCR beta families picked out carriers of CMV plus the relevant HLA.

This TCR was recovered from a human donor in good health (CMV status not recorded). Some clones in this sample may be carry-over from other donors' samples. The rearrangement uses TRBV20-1 and TRBJ2-7; TRBD2 matches at 10 bases. Sequenced here: cultured CD8+ T cells from PBMCs, sampled from culture after CMV antigen stimulation. The CDR3 region is CSAAGTSVYEQYV. The CDR3 coding sequence is TGCAGTGCTGCCGGGACTAGCGTCTACGAGCAGTACGTC.